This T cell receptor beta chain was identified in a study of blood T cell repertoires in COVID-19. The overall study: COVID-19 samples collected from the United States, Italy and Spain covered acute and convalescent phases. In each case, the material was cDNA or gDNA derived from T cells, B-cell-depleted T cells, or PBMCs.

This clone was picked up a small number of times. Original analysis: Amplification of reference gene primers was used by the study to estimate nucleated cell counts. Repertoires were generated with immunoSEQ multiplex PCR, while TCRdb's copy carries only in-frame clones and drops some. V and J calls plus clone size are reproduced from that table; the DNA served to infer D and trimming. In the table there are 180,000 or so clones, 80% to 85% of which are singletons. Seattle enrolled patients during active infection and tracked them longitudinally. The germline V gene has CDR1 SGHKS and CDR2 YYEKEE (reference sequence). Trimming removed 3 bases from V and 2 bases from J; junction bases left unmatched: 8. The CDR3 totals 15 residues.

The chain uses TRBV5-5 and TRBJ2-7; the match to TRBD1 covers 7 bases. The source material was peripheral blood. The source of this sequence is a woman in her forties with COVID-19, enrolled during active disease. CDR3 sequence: CASSSHLTGPYEQYF. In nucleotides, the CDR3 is TGTGCCAGCAGCTCACATTTGACAGGGCCCTACGAGCAGTACTTC.